What follows are 16 T cell receptor beta chains derived from one specimen sequenced in a study of blood T cell repertoires in COVID-19. Assay: immunoSEQ multiplex PCR; the TCRdb copy retains only in-frame clones and omits some. The table shows hundreds of thousands of clones, with 88% occurring only once. The sequencing input was PBMCs or T cells enriched from blood (not recorded which). The source is a woman aged 35 to 49 with acute COVID-19.

The V gene is TRBV2, the J gene TRBJ2-2, with D possibly being TRBD2 (5 bases). Germline V gene sequence: CDR1 SNHLY, CDR2 FYNNEI. The V end was cut by 5 bases, the J end by 0 bases, with 13 bases between. The CDR3 length is 16 residues. CDR3 DNA: TGTGCCAGCAGTAACGGGGTCAGTGCGAACACCGGGGAGCTGTTTTTT. Translating it yields CASSNGVSANTGELFF.

The chain uses TRBV30 and TRBJ2-7, with a tentative D call TRBD1 (6 bases). V gave up 1 base and J gave up 0 bases, with 10 bases separating them. Per germline, CDR1 GTSNPN and CDR2 SVGIG (reference sequence). This CDR3 is built from 14 residues. The CDR3 DNA sequence: TGTGCCTGGAGTGACAGGGTGAGCTCCTACGAGCAGTACTTC. Protein product: CAWSDRVSSYEQYF.

J is TRBJ2-7 and V is TRBV30; D not resolved. The V and J ends lost 4 bases and 7 bases respectively, with 11 bases between them. CDR1 GTSNPN and CDR2 SVGIG come from the germline V gene (reference sequence). This CDR3 has 11 residues. CDR3 residues: CAWIARREQYF. Written as DNA, the CDR3 is TGTGCCTGGATAGCTCGAAGGGAGCAGTACTTC.

This clone was picked up one time. The chain links TRBV5-1 to TRBJ1-4, with D unresolved. The CDR3 contains 16 residues. Trimming removed 1 base from V and 7 bases from J, with 17 bases in between. Germline-derived CDR1 and CDR2 are SGHRS and YFSETQ. The CDR3 spells CASSLNVRAAGEKLFF. The DNA of the CDR3 is TGCGCCAGCAGCTTGAACGTTAGGGCTGCGGGTGAAAAACTGTTTTTT. Together with reference TRBV5-1 and TRBJ1-4, the CDR3 gives the full variable domain: KAGVTQTPRYLIKTRGQQVTLSCSPISGHRSVSWYQQTPGQGLQFLFEYFSETQRNKGNFPGRFSGRQFSNSRSEMNVSTLELGDSALYLCASSLNVRAAGEKLFFGSGTQLSVL.

This clone has a single count. The chain links TRBV5-1 to TRBJ1-1; 8 bases fit TRBD1. V trimming: 0 bases; J trimming: 1 base; junction bases outside the gene matches: 5. Germline CDR1 reads SGHRS; CDR2 reads YFSETQ. The CDR3 covers 16 residues. The CDR3 region is CASSLEGTGENTEAFF. The CDR3 nucleotides are TGCGCCAGCAGCTTGGAAGGGACAGGCGAGAACACTGAAGCTTTCTTT.

The CDR3 sequence: CASLGGGTLNTEAFF. CDR3 DNA: TGTGCCAGCTTAGGGGGGGGGACACTCAACACTGAAGCTTTCTTT. This chain joins TRBV2 and TRBJ1-1; D is possibly TRBD1 (6 bases). Germline loops: CDR1 SNHLY, CDR2 FYNNEI. Trimming pared 8 bases from V and 2 bases from J, leaving 18 bases between. The CDR3 totals 15 residues.

This clone showed up just once. This chain uses TRBV5-1 with TRBJ1-2; D remains unclear. This CDR3 has 14 residues. CDR1 is SGHRS and CDR2 is YFSETQ in the germline V gene. Trimming shortened V by 7 bases and J by 6 bases, and 19 bases separated the two germline ends. The chain's CDR3 is CASHLEVPTDGYTF. For the CDR3, the DNA is TGCGCCAGCCACCTAGAAGTACCAACCGATGGCTACACCTTC.

The genes are TRBV12-3 or TRBV12-4 and TRBJ2-7; perhaps TRBD1 as D (5 bases). The CDR3 runs 12 residues. Trimming stripped 2 bases from V and 4 bases from J, with 6 bases between. CDR3 sequence (DNA): TGTGCCAGCAGTTTACAGGGTTACGAGCAGTACTTC. Protein product: CASSLQGYEQYF.

This clone was observed a handful of times. The CDR3 nucleotides are TGCAGCGTTGATCCTTCACAACAGGGCGAGGGCTACACCTTC. Protein: CSVDPSQQGEGYTF. The chain recombines TRBV29-1 with TRBJ1-2; the D gene is possibly TRBD1 (6 bases). Trimming took 3 bases from V and 8 from J, leaving 19 bases between them. Germline CDR1 is SQVTM and CDR2 is ANQGSEA. This CDR3 contains 14 residues.

The chain carries TRBV11-2 and TRBJ1-2; TRBD1 aligns across 8 bases. Germline CDR1 reads SGHAT; CDR2 reads FQNNGV. The CDR3 has 12 amino acids. Trimming took 5 bases from V and 8 from J; bases not matched to a gene: 4. The CDR3 loop reads CASSPGQGGYTF. CDR3 in DNA: TGTGCCAGCAGCCCAGGACAGGGCGGCTACACCTTC.

The chain links TRBV5-4 to TRBJ2-1; 9 bases map to TRBD1. The CDR3 is 14 residues long. From germline, CDR1 is SGHNT and CDR2 YYREEE (reference sequence). V was pared by 2 bases and J by 5 bases, with 2 bases of the junction left unmatched. The DNA for the CDR3 is TGTGCCAGCAGCTTACAGGGGGCGGACAATGAGCAGTTCTTC. This codes for CASSLQGADNEQFF. Filled out from reference TRBV5-4 and TRBJ2-1, the complete variable domain reads ETGVTQSPTHLIKTRGQQVTLRCSSQSGHNTVSWYQQALGQGPQFIFQYYREEENGRGNFPPRFSGLQFPNYSSELNVNALELDDSALYLCASSLQGADNEQFFGPGTRLTVL.

The gene calls are TRBV7-8 and TRBJ1-2, with 7 positions matching TRBD1. V gave up 0 bases and J gave up 8 bases; unmatched junction bases: 9. This CDR3 spans 15 amino acids. The V gene's germline CDR1 is SGHVS and CDR2 FQNEAQ. The CDR3 DNA follows: TGTGCCAGCAGCTTAGCCGACAGGGCGCTGGGCGGCTACACCTTC. This gives the protein CASSLADRALGGYTF.

The rearrangement links TRBV2 to TRBJ2-7, with D tentatively TRBD2 (6 bases). Trimming left V 5 bases short and J 1 base short, with 9 bases between. CDR1 is SNHLY and CDR2 is FYNNEI in the germline V gene. The CDR3 spans 13 residues. This chain's CDR3 is CASSLAPSYEQYF. CDR3 bases: TGTGCCAGCAGTCTAGCGCCGTCCTACGAGCAGTACTTC.

CDR3 protein: CASSPTNDEQFF. The CDR3 region has the DNA TGTGCCAGCAGCCCGACTAACGATGAGCAGTTCTTC. The rearrangement joins TRBV7-9 to TRBJ2-1, with a possible D match to TRBD2 (5 bases). This CDR3 spans 12 amino acids. Germline lookup yields CDR1 SEHNR and CDR2 FQNEAQ (reference sequence). V shed 5 bases and J shed 8 bases, with 10 bases lying between them.

This chain joins TRBV5-1 and TRBJ1-1, with unresolved D. V was pared by 0 bases and J by 0 bases, with 6 bases between. In germline, CDR1 is SGHRS, CDR2 YFSETQ. CDR3 length equals 14 residues. CDR3 bases: TGCGCCAGCAGCTTGGACATCATGAACACTGAAGCTTTCTTT. Amino acids: CASSLDIMNTEAFF.

This chain joins TRBV10-1 and TRBJ2-3; 10 bases agree with TRBD1. The trim removed 5 bases at V and 2 bases at J, leaving 7 bases unmatched. The CDR3 is made up of 16 amino acids. In germline, CDR1 is WNHNN, CDR2 SYGVQD (reference sequence). This CDR3 is CASSHRQGASTDTQYF. The CDR3 nucleotides are TGCGCCAGCAGTCACCGACAGGGGGCTTCCACAGATACGCAGTATTTT.